This T cell receptor (beta chain) came from a study of blood T cell repertoires in COVID-19. At the level of the study: Sites across the United States, Italy and Spain contributed samples from acute and convalescent COVID-19. T cells, B-cell-depleted T cells, or PBMCs provided the cDNA or gDNA that served as material.

The CDR3 totals 12 residues. The V gene lost 5 bases and the J gene lost 2 bases, with 6 bases spanning the gap. As originally analysed: Amplified reference gene primers provided the basis for estimating nucleated cell counts. Some clones are missing from TCRdb's copy, which holds only in-frame ones; the method was immunoSEQ multiplex PCR. V and J calls and clone size come straight from that table; D and trimming were deduced from the DNA. The table shows about 180,000 clones, with around 87% occurring only once. Sequencing was carried out using peripheral blood. This receptor was identified in a woman in her thirties with active or convalescent COVID-19. This sequence joins TRBV12-3 or TRBV12-4 and TRBJ1-2; no reliable D call. This chain's CDR3 is CASSTRNYGYTF. The CDR3 DNA reads TGTGCCAGCAGTACGAGAAACTATGGCTACACCTTC.